The rows below give T cell receptor beta chains drawn from one sample of a study of CD8 T cells in ankylosing spondylitis. Via MiXCR, TCRdb re-called the 5' RACE reads, giving one row per CDR3 protein. This table holds 250,000 or so distinct CDR3 sequences, roughly 18% found once. The sequenced sample was blood, either unsorted or a sorted T cell fraction (not recorded which). These receptor sequences come from a male donor with ankylosing spondylitis or in good health (not recorded which). CDR3s include the opening cysteine and the closing phenylalanine or tryptophan. A D gene is named only where the DNA matches it firmly. Where a row states a size, it is once, few, many or the class of an expanded clone; other rows omit it.

>TRBV2|TRBJ2-7|NA|many
TGTGCCAGCAGTGACAGGGGCTCCTACGAGCAGTACTTC
CASSDRGSYEQYF
>TRBV29-1|TRBJ2-7|TRBD1|few
TGCAGCGGGAAACAGGGGGCCGGGGACGGCGAGCAGTACTTC
CSGKQGAGDGEQYF
>TRBV12-3/TRBV12-4|TRBJ2-7|TRBD1|NA
TGTGCCAGCAGTCCAACAGGGGGCAACGAGCAGTACTTC
CASSPTGGNEQYF
>TRBV4-2|TRBJ2-5|NA|few
TGTGCCAGCAGCCCCGGGGTACCGCTTGGGGAGACCCAGTACTTC
CASSPGVPLGETQYF
>TRBV6-2/TRBV6-3|TRBJ2-5|TRBD2|many
TGTGCCAGCAGTCGAGCGGGAGGTGAAGAGACCCAGTACTTC
CASSRAGGEETQYF
>TRBV7-2|TRBJ2-1|TRBD2|few
TGTGCCAGCAGCGACAGGACTAGCGGGCCCTACAATGAGCAGTTCTTC
CASSDRTSGPYNEQFF
>TRBV28|TRBJ2-1|TRBD1|NA
TGTGCCAGCATGTCGGGACAGAAGACGAATGAGCAGTTCTTC
CASMSGQKTNEQFF
>TRBV4-1|TRBJ1-2|NA|NA
TGCGCCAGCAGCCAAGTAGGGGGGGACGTCTATGGCTACACCTTC
CASSQVGGDVYGYTF
>TRBV7-6|TRBJ2-3|TRBD2|few
TGTGCCAGCACACTAGCGGGAGGGACAGATACGCAGTATTTT
CASTLAGGTDTQYF
>TRBV12-3/TRBV12-4|TRBJ2-2|TRBD2|few
TGTGCCATCACCCCTTATTTTGTCCTAGCGGGAGACACCGGGGAGCTGTTTTTT
CAITPYFVLAGDTGELFF
>TRBV4-3|TRBJ2-2|TRBD2|NA
TGCGCCAGCAGCCGTGGCTCTAGCGGCTACTGGGACACCGGGGAGCTGTTTTTT
CASSRGSSGYWDTGELFF
>TRBV19|TRBJ2-5|NA|few
TGTGCCAGTAGTATTGGTCTAGCTGGAGAGACCCAGTACTTC
CASSIGLAGETQYF
>TRBV20-1|TRBJ2-3|TRBD2|many
TGCAGTGCTAGGGGACTAGCGGGAGGATTGACAGATACGCAGTATTTT
CSARGLAGGLTDTQYF
>TRBV29-1|TRBJ2-1|TRBD1|NA
TGCAGCGTTTCGGGACAGGAGCAGTTCTTC
CSVSGQEQFF
>TRBV5-6|TRBJ2-7|TRBD1|few
TGTGCCAGCAGCTACAACCGGGACAGGCATACCGAGCAGTACTTC
CASSYNRDRHTEQYF
>TRBV11-2|TRBJ2-5|NA|NA
TGTGCCAGCAGCTTAGGCAGGGACCAAGAGACCCAGTACTTC
CASSLGRDQETQYF
>TRBV6-5|TRBJ1-1|NA|NA
TGTGCCAGCAGTTACTCGAAGTACAGCCTTGGTCGGACTGAAGCTTTCTTT
CASSYSKYSLGRTEAFF
>TRBV29-1|TRBJ2-5|NA|few
TGCAGCGCCCCACTAGGGCAGGGAGAAGAGACCCAGTACTTC
CSAPLGQGEETQYF
>TRBV27|TRBJ2-1|TRBD2|few
TGTGCCGCCCGTCTTACAGCGGGAGGGCCGGGGGAGCAGTTCTTC
CAARLTAGGPGEQFF
>TRBV4-3|TRBJ2-7|NA|few
TGCGCCAGCAGCCAAGGGACAGACCCTTGGGACGAGCAGTACTTC
CASSQGTDPWDEQYF
>TRBV7-9|TRBJ2-4|TRBD1|NA
TGTGCCAGCTGCTTAGCAGGGGGCCAGATCGAAAACATTCAGTACTTC
CASCLAGGQIENIQYF
>TRBV7-2|TRBJ2-1|TRBD2|few
TGTGCCAGCAGCTTAGGCTCTAGCGGGGGGGTGGCGCAGTTCTTC
CASSLGSSGGVAQFF
>TRBV3-1|TRBJ2-1|NA|NA
TGTGCCAGCAGCCAAGTTGCCTACAACAATGAGCAGTTCTTC
CASSQVAYNNEQFF
>TRBV7-9|TRBJ2-7|NA|few
TGTGCCAGCAGCTTAGCTCGTCGGGGCGAGCAGTACTTC
CASSLARRGEQYF
>TRBV7-8|TRBJ1-1|NA|NA
TGTGCCAGCAGCCCGGCTTACGGGGGGATGAGTCACACTGAAGCTTTCTTT
CASSPAYGGMSHTEAFF
>TRBV4-1|TRBJ2-7|TRBD2|NA
TGCGCCAGCAGCCAAGAGAATAGCGGGAGCAGGGTCTACGAGCAGTACTTC
CASSQENSGSRVYEQYF
>TRBV7-8|TRBJ2-1|TRBD2|few
TGTGCCAGCAGCTTAGATCAAGCGGGAGAGGGCGATGAGCAGTTCTTC
CASSLDQAGEGDEQFF
>TRBV9|TRBJ2-7|NA|many
TGTGCCAGCAGCCCTGAGGGGGGAGGTGAGGAGCAGTACTTC
CASSPEGGGEEQYF
>TRBV7-9|TRBJ2-1|NA|few
TGTGCCAGCATCCCGGTCCTGGGGGCTGAGCAGTTCTTC
CASIPVLGAEQFF
>TRBV5-6|TRBJ2-4|NA|few
TGTGCCAGCAGCTTGGACGGTTCGGGGAGAGCCAAAAACATTCAGTACTTC
CASSLDGSGRAKNIQYF
>TRBV4-1|TRBJ1-6|NA|NA
TGCGCCAGCAGCTCACCGAGATTACCCCTCCACTTT
CASSSPRLPLHF
>TRBV20-1|TRBJ2-5|NA|NA
TGCAGTGCTAGTCGGCTCCAAGAGACCCAGTACTTC
CSASRLQETQYF
>TRBV4-1|TRBJ1-1|NA|few
TGCGCCAGCAGCTCCGGACCACACACTGAAGCTTTCTTT
CASSSGPHTEAFF
>TRBV29-1|TRBJ2-2|NA|many
TGCAGCGTTGATTACCCCCCGGGGACCGGGGAGCTGTTTTTT
CSVDYPPGTGELFF
>TRBV12-5|TRBJ2-5|TRBD2|NA
TGTGCTAGTGGTTCCGGACTAGCGGGACGCGGTTTGGAAGAGACCCAGTACTTC
CASGSGLAGRGLEETQYF
>TRBV4-1|TRBJ2-7|NA|few
TGCGCCAGCAGCCAAGAGGTTGTCGGCAGCTACGAGCAGTACTTC
CASSQEVVGSYEQYF
>TRBV4-2|TRBJ1-4|TRBD1|NA
TGTGCCAGCAGCCAAGTCGAGGGGGCAGATGAAAAACTGTTTTTT
CASSQVEGADEKLFF
>TRBV12-3/TRBV12-4|TRBJ2-3|TRBD2|few
TGTGCCAGCAGTAATAGCGGGAAATTGTCAGATACGCAGTATTTT
CASSNSGKLSDTQYF
>TRBV7-9|TRBJ2-1|NA|NA
TGTGCCAGCAGCTTAGCCCAGGTACTAGAAATTACGGATGAGCAGTTCTTC
CASSLAQVLEITDEQFF
>TRBV18|TRBJ2-7|NA|NA
TGTGCCAGCTCACCGGGGTTAGACAACCCCTACGAGCAGTACTTC
CASSPGLDNPYEQYF
>TRBV7-3|TRBJ2-3|NA|NA
TGTGCCAGCAGCCCCGATCACTCCGATACGCAGTATTTT
CASSPDHSDTQYF
>TRBV29-1|TRBJ2-1|NA|NA
TGCAGGGTAACAGGGAACAATGAGCAGTTCTTC
CRVTGNNEQFF
>TRBV3-1|TRBJ2-1|NA|many
TGTGCCAGCACCGGAGTGGGGGGCAATGAGCAGTTCTTC
CASTGVGGNEQFF
>TRBV6-2/TRBV6-3|TRBJ2-1|NA|NA
TGTGCCAGCAGTTTGACCTGGCGTCAAGAGCAGTTCTTC
CASSLTWRQEQFF
>TRBV3-1|TRBJ2-7|NA|many
TGTGCCAGCAGCCATCCATCGCCCTCCTACGAGCAGTACTTC
CASSHPSPSYEQYF
>TRBV5-1|TRBJ2-7|TRBD2|few
TGCGCCAGCAGGTCGGGACTAGCGGGTTCCGACGAGCAGTACTTC
CASRSGLAGSDEQYF
>TRBV6-6|TRBJ2-7|NA|many
TGTGCCAGCAGTTACTCGAGCTCCTACGAGCAGTACTTC
CASSYSSSYEQYF
>TRBV20-1|TRBJ2-7|NA|few
TGCAGTGCCCGGAATGGCGCCTACGAGCAGTACTTC
CSARNGAYEQYF
>TRBV11-1|TRBJ2-6|NA|NA
TGTGCCAGCAGCTTATCGTTAGGCGACCGCTCTGGGGCCAACGTCCTGACTTTC
CASSLSLGDRSGANVLTF
>TRBV9|TRBJ2-5|NA|NA
TGTGCCAGCAGCCCCCGGGTCGGCGAAGAGACCCAGTACTTC
CASSPRVGEETQYF
>TRBV6-2/TRBV6-3|TRBJ2-3|TRBD1|once
TGTGCCAGCAGTTACTCCGGGCAGGGGGATCTTCCGAAGGACACAGATACGCAGTATTTT
CASSYSGQGDLPKDTDTQYF